The 3 T cell receptor beta chains listed next were all sequenced from one sample in a study of human T cells and chemical hapten exposure. TCRdb processed the RACE reads anew with MiXCR; each CDR3 protein has one entry. The repertoire holds some 180,000 distinct CDR3 sequences, with about 22% as singletons. Stated time point: patch test 3, about 24 weeks after DPC sensitization. Documented treatment: therapeutic diphenylcyclopropenone sensitization with weekly scalp DPC. Source: whole blood, taken in connection with sensitization to the hapten diphenylcyclopropenone (DPC). Receptors were obtained from a woman aged 35 to 49 with alopecia areata. Some clones in this sample may be carry-over from other donors' samples.

This chain connects TRBV7-2 to TRBJ2-5, with D possibly TRBD2 on 5 matching bases. Trimming stripped 5 bases from V and 4 bases from J, with 20 bases between. The V gene's germline CDR1 is SGHTA and CDR2 FQGNSA. The CDR3 loop spans 16 amino acids. CDR3 coding DNA: TGTGCCAGCAGCCCGCCCGGGGTCAGGAGGCCAGAGACCCAGTACTTC. This codes for CASSPPGVRRPETQYF.

This rearrangement joins TRBV4-1 to TRBJ2-7; D might be TRBD1 or TRBD2, each matching 5 bases. V was pared by 1 base and J by 3 bases, with 13 bases between. Germline V lookup: CDR1 MGHRA, CDR2 YSYEKL. The CDR3 is 15 amino acids. The CDR3 bases are TGCGCCAGCAGCCAAGTGAGGCAGGGAGTCTACGAGCAGTACTTC. Protein product: CASSQVRQGVYEQYF.

This clonotype was recorded a few times. For the CDR3, the DNA is TGTGCCAGCCTCCGACGGGGGAGCTCCTATAATTCACCCCTCCACTTT. As protein: CASLRRGSSYNSPLHF. The chain uses TRBV28 and TRBJ1-6; D might be TRBD1 (5 bases). V dropped 8 bases and J dropped 0 bases, with 14 bases sitting between them. Germline V gene lookup returns CDR1 MDHEN and CDR2 SYDVKM. This CDR3 comprises 16 residues.